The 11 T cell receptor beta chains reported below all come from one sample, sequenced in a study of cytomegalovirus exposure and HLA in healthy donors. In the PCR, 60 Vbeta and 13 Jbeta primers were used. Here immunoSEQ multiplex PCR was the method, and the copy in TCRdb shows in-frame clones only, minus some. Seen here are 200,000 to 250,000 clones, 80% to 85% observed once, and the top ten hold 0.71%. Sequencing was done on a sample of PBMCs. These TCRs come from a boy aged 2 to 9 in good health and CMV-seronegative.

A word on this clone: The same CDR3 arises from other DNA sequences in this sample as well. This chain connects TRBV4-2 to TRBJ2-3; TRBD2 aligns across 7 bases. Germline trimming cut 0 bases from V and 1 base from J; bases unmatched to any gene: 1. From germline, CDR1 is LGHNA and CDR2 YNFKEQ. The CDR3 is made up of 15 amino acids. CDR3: CASSQEAGGTDTQYF. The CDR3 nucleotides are TGTGCCAGCAGCCAAGAGGCGGGGGGCACAGATACGCAGTATTTT.

The CDR3 coding sequence is TGTGCCAGCAGCGAGGGGGCACGGGAAAAACTGTTTTTT. It is translated as CASSEGAREKLFF. V gene TRBV6-5 combines with J gene TRBJ1-4; 7 positions agree with TRBD1. This CDR3 has 13 residues. J was trimmed by 8 bases and V by 6 bases; bases with no gene match: 6. Germline V gene sequence: CDR1 MNHEY, CDR2 SVGAGI.

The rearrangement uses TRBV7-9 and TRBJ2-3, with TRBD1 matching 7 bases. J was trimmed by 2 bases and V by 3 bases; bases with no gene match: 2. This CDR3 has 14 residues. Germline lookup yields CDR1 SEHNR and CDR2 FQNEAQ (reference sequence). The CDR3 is CASSLGQNTDTQYF. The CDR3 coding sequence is TGTGCCAGCAGCTTGGGACAGAACACAGATACGCAGTATTTT.

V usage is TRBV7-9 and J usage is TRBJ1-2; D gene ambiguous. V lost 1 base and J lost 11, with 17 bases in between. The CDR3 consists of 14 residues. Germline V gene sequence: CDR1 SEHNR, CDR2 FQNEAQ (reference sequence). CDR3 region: CASSLDGSPRVYTF. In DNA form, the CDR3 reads TGTGCCAGCAGCTTAGACGGGAGTCCGCGGGTGTACACCTTC.

The CDR3 region is CASSIDREGNQPQHF. The CDR3 bases are TGTGCCAGTAGTATAGACAGGGAAGGCAATCAGCCCCAGCATTTT. The chain recombines TRBV19 with TRBJ1-5; D is possibly TRBD1 (5 bases). CDR3 length equals 15 residues. Per the germline V gene, CDR1 is LNHDA and CDR2 is SQIVND (reference sequence). Trimming left V 0 bases short and J 2 bases short, with 8 bases between.

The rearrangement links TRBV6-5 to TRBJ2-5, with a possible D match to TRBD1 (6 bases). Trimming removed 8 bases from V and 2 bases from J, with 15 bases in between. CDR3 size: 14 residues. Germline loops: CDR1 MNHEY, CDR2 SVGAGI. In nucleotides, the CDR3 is TGTGCCAGCCTATCGTATGGGACACAAGAGACCCAGTACTTC. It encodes CASLSYGTQETQYF.

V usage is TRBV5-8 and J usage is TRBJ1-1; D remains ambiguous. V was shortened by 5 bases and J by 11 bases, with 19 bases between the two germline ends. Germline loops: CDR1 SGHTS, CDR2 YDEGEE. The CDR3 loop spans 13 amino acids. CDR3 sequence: CASRQREGFGAFF. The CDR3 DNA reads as TGTGCCAGCAGACAACGGGAGGGTTTTGGTGCTTTCTTT.

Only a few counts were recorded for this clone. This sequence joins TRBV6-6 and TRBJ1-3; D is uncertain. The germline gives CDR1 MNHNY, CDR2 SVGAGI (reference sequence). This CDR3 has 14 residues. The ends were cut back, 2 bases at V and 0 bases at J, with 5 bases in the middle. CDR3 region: CASSYGHSGNTIYF. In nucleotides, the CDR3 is TGTGCCAGCAGTTACGGGCACTCTGGAAACACCATATATTTT.

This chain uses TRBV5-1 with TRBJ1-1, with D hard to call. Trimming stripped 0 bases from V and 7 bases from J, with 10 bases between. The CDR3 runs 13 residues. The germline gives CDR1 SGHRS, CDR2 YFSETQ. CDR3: CASSLGGMGEAFF. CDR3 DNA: TGCGCCAGCAGCTTGGGAGGGATGGGTGAAGCTTTCTTT.

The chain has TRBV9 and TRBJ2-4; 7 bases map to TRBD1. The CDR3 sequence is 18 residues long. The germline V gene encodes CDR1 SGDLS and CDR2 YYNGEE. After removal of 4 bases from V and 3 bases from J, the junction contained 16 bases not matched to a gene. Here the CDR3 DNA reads TGTGCCAGCAGCCCCCATCTAAGAGGACAGGACGACAAAAACATTCAGTACTTC. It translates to CASSPHLRGQDDKNIQYF. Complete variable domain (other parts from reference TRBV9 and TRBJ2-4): DSGVTQTPKHLITATGQRVTLRCSPRSGDLSVYWYQQSLDQGLQFLIQYYNGEERAKGNILERFSAQQFPDLHSELNLSSLELGDSALYFCASSPHLRGQDDKNIQYFGAGTRLSVL.

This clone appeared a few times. CDR3 sequence reads: CASSLGSKPQETQYF. The DNA of the CDR3 is TGCGCCAGCAGCTTGGGTTCCAAGCCCCAAGAGACCCAGTACTTC. The rearrangement links TRBV5-1 to TRBJ2-5; D is uncertain. Germline lookup yields CDR1 SGHRS and CDR2 YFSETQ. The V and J ends lost 0 bases and 1 base respectively, with 10 bases between them. This CDR3 spans 15 amino acids.